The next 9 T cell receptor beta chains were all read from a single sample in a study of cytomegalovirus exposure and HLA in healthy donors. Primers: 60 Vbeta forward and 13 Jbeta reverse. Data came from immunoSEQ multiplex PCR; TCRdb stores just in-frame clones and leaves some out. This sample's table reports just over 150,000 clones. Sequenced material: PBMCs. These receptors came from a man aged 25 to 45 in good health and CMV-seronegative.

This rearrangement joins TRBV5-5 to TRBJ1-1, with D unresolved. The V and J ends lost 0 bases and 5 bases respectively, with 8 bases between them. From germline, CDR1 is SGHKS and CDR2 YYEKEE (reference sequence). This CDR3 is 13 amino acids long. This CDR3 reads CASSLDYGTEAFF. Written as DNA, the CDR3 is TGTGCCAGCAGCTTGGACTACGGAACTGAAGCTTTCTTT. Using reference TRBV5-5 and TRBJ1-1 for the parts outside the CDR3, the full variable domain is DAGVTQSPTHLIKTRGQQVTLRCSPISGHKSVSWYQQVLGQGPQFIFQYYEKEERGRGNFPDRFSARQFPNYSSELNVNALLLGDSALYLCASSLDYGTEAFFGQGTRLTVV.

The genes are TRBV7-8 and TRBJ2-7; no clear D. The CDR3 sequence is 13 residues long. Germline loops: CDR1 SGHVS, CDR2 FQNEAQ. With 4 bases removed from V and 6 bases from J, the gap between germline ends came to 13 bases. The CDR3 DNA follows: TGTGCCAGCAGCTCTCTAGGATCCCGCGAGCAGTACTTC. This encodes CASSSLGSREQYF.

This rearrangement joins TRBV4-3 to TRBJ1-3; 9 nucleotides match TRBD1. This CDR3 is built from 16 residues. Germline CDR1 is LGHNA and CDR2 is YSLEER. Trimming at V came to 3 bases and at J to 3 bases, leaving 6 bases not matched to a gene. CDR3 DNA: TGCGCCAGCAGCCAGGACGGACAGGGGTATGGAAACACCATATATTTT. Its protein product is CASSQDGQGYGNTIYF.

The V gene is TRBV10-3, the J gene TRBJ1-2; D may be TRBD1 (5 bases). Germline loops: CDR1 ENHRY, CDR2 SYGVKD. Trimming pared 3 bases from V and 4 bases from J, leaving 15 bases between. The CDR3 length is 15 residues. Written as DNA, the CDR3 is TGTGCCATCAGTGACGAAGGGAAAGGGGCCTATGGCTACACCTTC. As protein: CAISDEGKGAYGYTF.

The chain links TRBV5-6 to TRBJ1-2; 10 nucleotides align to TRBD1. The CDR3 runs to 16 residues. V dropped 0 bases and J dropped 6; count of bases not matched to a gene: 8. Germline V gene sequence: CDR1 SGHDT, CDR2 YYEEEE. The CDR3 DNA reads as TGTGCCAGCAGCTTGGCTTCCGGGACAGGGGTACATGGCTACACCTTC. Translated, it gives CASSLASGTGVHGYTF.

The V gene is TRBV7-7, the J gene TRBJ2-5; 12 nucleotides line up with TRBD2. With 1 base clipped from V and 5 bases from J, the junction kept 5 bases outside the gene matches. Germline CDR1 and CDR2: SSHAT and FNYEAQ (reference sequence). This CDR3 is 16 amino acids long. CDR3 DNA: TGTGCCAGCAGCTTAGGACTAGCGGGAGTAGGGGAGACCCAGTACTTC. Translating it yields CASSLGLAGVGETQYF.

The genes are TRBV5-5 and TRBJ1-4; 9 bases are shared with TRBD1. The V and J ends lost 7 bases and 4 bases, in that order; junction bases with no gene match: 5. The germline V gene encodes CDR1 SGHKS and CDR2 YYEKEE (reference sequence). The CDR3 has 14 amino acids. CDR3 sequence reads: CASGGTGSNEKLFF. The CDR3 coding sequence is TGTGCCAGCGGGGGGACAGGGAGTAATGAAAAACTGTTTTTT.

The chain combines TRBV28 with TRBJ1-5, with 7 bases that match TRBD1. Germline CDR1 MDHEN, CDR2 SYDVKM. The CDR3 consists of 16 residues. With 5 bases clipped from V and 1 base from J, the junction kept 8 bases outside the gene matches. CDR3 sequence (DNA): TGTGCCAGCAGTCCTTCGACAGGGTTGAGCAATCAGCCCCAGCATTTT. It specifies CASSPSTGLSNQPQHF.

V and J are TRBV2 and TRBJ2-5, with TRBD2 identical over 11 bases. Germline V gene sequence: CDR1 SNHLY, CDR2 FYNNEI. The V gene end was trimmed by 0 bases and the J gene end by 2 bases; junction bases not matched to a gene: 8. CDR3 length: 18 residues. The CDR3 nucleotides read TGTGCCAGCAGTGAAGCTAGCGGGAGGGCCTTTTGGCAAGAGACCCAGTACTTC. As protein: CASSEASGRAFWQETQYF.